The rows below give T cell receptor beta chains drawn from one sample of a study of CD8+ T cells in alopecia areata. Here immunoSEQ multiplex PCR was the method, and the copy in TCRdb shows in-frame clones only, minus some. Among approximately 98,000 clones listed, approximately 63% were seen once. Sequenced: CD8+ T cells sorted from blood. These receptors were collected from a human donor in good health. Both conserved end residues are part of each CDR3. The order of the fields is D gene, V gene, J gene, clone size, CDR3 protein, CDR3 DNA. D genes are given only for firm matches. The size entry is marked missing in some rows and otherwise reads once, few, many or a size class.

NA	TRBV14	TRBJ2-5	NA	CASSQKETQYF	TGTGCCAGCAGCCAAAAAGAGACCCAGTACTTC
NA	TRBV19	TRBJ1-2	few	CASKSDGYTF	TGTGCCAGTAAATCGGACGGCTACACCTTC
NA	TRBV5-6	TRBJ2-7	NA	CASSLGWYEQYF	TGTGCCAGCAGCTTGGGGTGGTACGAGCAGTACTTC
NA	TRBV7-9	TRBJ1-4	NA	CASSLATRATNEKLFF	TGTGCCAGCAGCTTAGCGACGAGAGCAACTAATGAAAAACTGTTTTTT
NA	TRBV7-9	TRBJ2-1	few	CASSLVLGWNEQFF	TGTGCCAGCAGCTTAGTTCTGGGGTGGAATGAGCAGTTCTTC
NA	TRBV5-1	TRBJ2-3	NA	CASSLSFWRGGTDTQYF	TGCGCCAGCAGCTTGTCATTCTGGCGGGGAGGAACAGATACGCAGTATTTT
TRBD2	TRBV13	TRBJ2-4	few	CASSLASGGAKNIQYF	TGTGCCAGCAGCTTGGCTAGCGGGGGGGCCAAAAACATTCAGTACTTC
NA	TRBV4-1	TRBJ2-2	NA	CASSQDFSSPPNTGELFF	TGCGCCAGCAGCCAAGATTTTAGTAGCCCCCCGAACACCGGGGAGCTGTTTTTT
TRBD1	TRBV19	TRBJ2-7	few	CASSVGQGLYEQYF	TGTGCCAGTAGTGTCGGACAGGGGCTCTACGAGCAGTACTTC
NA	TRBV9	TRBJ2-4	NA	CASSARDHENIQYF	TGTGCCAGCAGCGCCAGGGATCACGAAAACATTCAGTACTTC
TRBD2	TRBV5-6	TRBJ2-3	NA	CASSWGLAAGDTQYF	TGTGCCAGCAGCTGGGGACTAGCAGCGGGGGATACGCAGTATTTT
NA	TRBV28	TRBJ1-4	few	CASRTESEKLFF	TGTGCCAGCCGGACAGAATCTGAAAAACTGTTTTTT
NA	TRBV19	TRBJ1-1	NA	CASKFNSVDTEAFF	TGTGCCAGTAAGTTTAACAGCGTGGACACTGAAGCTTTCTTT